This TCR beta chain was sequenced for a study of Ad26.COV2.S vaccination and SARS-CoV-2 variants. Study at large: In the study, Ad26.COV2.S was injected intramuscularly once, or twice 56 days apart.

Produced via immunoSEQ multiplex PCR; TCRdb's table is partial and in-frame only. This table has roughly 680,000 clones, more than 80% appearing once. Germline CDR1 SGHTA, CDR2 FQGNSA. The CDR3 totals 14 residues. The treatment denotes: some 19 received Ad26.COV2.S at low or high dose, single or two shots; 5 received placebo; per-sample allocation not given. The samples date from day 63 after the first vaccine or placebo injection. Whoever gave the sample was an adult aged 18-55 years in Boston. Expression of Wuhan-strain SARS-CoV-2 spike came from the Ad26 vector that formed the vaccine. Comments on this clone: Relative to the germline gene, one junction end is altered; a read error may explain this. Additional DNA sequences in this sample encode the identical CDR3.

The material was peripheral blood, obtained in a trial of Ad26.COV2.S vaccine versus placebo. The genes are TRBV7-2 and TRBJ2-7; TRBD2 matches 12 bases. The TCR comes from a person between 18 and 65 years old who received the Ad26.COV2.S COVID-19 vaccine or a placebo. The CDR3 DNA sequence: TGTGCCAGCAGCCTAGCGGGAGGGCCTTACGAGCAGTACTTC. Translating gives CASSLAGGPYEQYF.